This record concerns one T cell receptor (beta chain) sequence. This table comes from immunoSEQ multiplex PCR, and its TCRdb copy is limited to in-frame clones, with some not included. This table has a few thousand clones, 85% to 90% appearing once. This entry is derived from a study of blood T cell dynamics during melanoma immunotherapy. Time point described: pre-treatment baseline. Germline assignment: CDR1 MDHEN and CDR2 SYDVKM. The length of the CDR3 is 16 residues. The trim removed 6 bases at V and 12 bases at J, leaving 11 bases unmatched. The specimen comprised blood, sampled from a patient treated with checkpoint blockade. The chain is built from TRBV28 and TRBJ2-6; 13 nucleotides match TRBD2. The sequence derives from a human donor with melanoma. CDR3 region: CASRSGLAGRSGVLTF. In DNA form, the CDR3 reads TGTGCCAGCAGATCGGGACTAGCGGGAAGGTCGGGCGTCCTGACTTTC. Full variable domain (remainder filled in from reference TRBV28 and TRBJ2-6): DVKVTQSSRYLVKRTGEKVFLECVQDMDHENMFWYRQDPGLGLRLIYFSYDVKMKEKGDIPEGYSVSREKKERFSLILESASTNQTSMYLCASRSGLAGRSGVLTFGAGSRLTVL.